This T cell receptor beta chain was sequenced for a study of blood T cell repertoires in COVID-19 (dated by TCRdb to 2020 to 2021). The study in broad terms: Samples covering the acute and convalescent phases of COVID-19 were provided by collaborators in the United States, Italy and Spain. The material from the prospective study consisted of cDNA or gDNA derived from T cells, B-cell-depleted T cells, or PBMCs. The dataset comprised deeply sampled blood TCRbeta repertoires from subjects exposed to, actively infected with, or recovered from COVID-19. The repertoires were released in a freely available public database meant as a resource for research on the immune response to SARS-CoV-2. Samples came from the ongoing ImmuneRACE study (first 160 participants) plus 1,254 subjects from 6 global collaborators. The sample metadata nearly always contained a de-identified subject ID, COVID-19 status, age in years and sex. HLA class I and class II types, where available, came from metadata supplied by the sample provider rather than from assay-based typing. What the research found in general, with its limitations: How much clinical and demographic metadata was included differed by source and by participant, and the metadata was provided uncurated.

For this clone: Its antigen is currently not known. Base qualities are not provided; no much larger clone lies one nucleotide away.

The CDR3 runs 15 residues from the cysteine to the phenylalanine. Of the read, only the CDR3 DNA is kept; its 45 bases are in frame from base 1. CDR1 and CDR2, looked up from the germline V gene, are SGHRS and YFSETQ. The germline V end is reduced by 1 base and the J end by 7 bases; junction bases left unmatched: 6. TCRbeta CDR3 regions were amplified from genomic DNA by means of the immunoSEQ Assay, a bias-controlled multiplex PCR. As for the original processing: Nucleated cell counts per sample were estimated from amplification of reference gene primers within the assay. To quantify the absolute abundance of each unique TCRbeta CDR3 rearrangement, sequence reads were collapsed and filtered. Productive Simpson clonality was computed per sample as the square root of Simpson's diversity index over productive rearrangements. Sourced from immuneACCESS, this table was stored by TCRdb with only in-frame sequences that have V and J called. A share of the clones is absent; for the studies checked, an unresolved V gene accounts for under half, and the remainder has no known explanation. V, J and clone size are those of that table, while D and trimming were read from the DNA. The table for this sample lists 350,000 to 400,000 clones; 90% to 95% of them were counted only once. The ten largest account for about 0.9% of the sample.

Enrolling through a virtual design, the prospective study's participants ranged in age from roughly 18 to 95 years and lived across more than 20 United States geographic areas. Cohort assignment in the prospective study relied on participant-reported clinical history from a screening survey and a study questionnaire. A participant counted as exposed if, within 2 weeks of entering the study, that participant had been in contact with someone who had a PCR-confirmed or clinician-diagnosed COVID-19 case. In the prospective study, mobile phlebotomists collected whole blood, serum and a nasopharyngeal or oropharyngeal swab from each participant. Participants in the prospective study had the option to provide additional blood draws and questionnaires over a roughly 2-month period. Blood samples from the prospective study were shipped frozen or at room temperature prior to DNA extraction.

The TCR was taken from a woman aged 40 to 50 who had been exposed to COVID-19. Sequenced sample: PBMCs or T cells enriched from blood (not recorded which). Here the chain combines TRBV5-1 and TRBJ2-1; TRBD1 lines up with 9 middle nucleotides. The CDR3 amino acid sequence is: CASSLTGQGKNEQFF. DNA sequence: TGCGCCAGCAGCTTGACAGGACAGGGGAAAAATGAGCAGTTCTTC.